This T cell receptor beta chain was documented in a study of OX40 agonist ivuxolimab in advanced cancers. Concerning the study at large: Ivuxolimab, which targeted the costimulatory receptor OX40 (CD134), was an agonistic, fully human IgG2 monoclonal antibody. Among the approximately 50 dose-escalation patients, about 20 had hepatocellular carcinoma, 15 or so melanoma, 9 renal cell carcinoma and 9 head and neck cancer. Partial responses were achieved by three dose-escalation patients, of whom one had hepatocellular carcinoma and two had cutaneous melanoma. Patients were allowed to have had prior anti-PD-1, anti-PD-L1 or anti-CTLA-4 therapy, and around 43% of the dose-escalation patients had been treated with checkpoint inhibitors. Peripheral TCRbeta sequencing was intended to test whether TCR sequence diversity was altered and clonal T-cell expansion was caused by ivuxolimab. The monotherapy dose-escalation portion (N ≈ 55 patients) of the phase I ivuxolimab trial is reported in the paper. In the dose-escalation cohort, 65% to 85% of patients were male, and the mean age was roughly 60 years with a range of roughly 23 to 79. Intravenous ivuxolimab was administered to patients every 2 weeks at six dose levels: 0.01, 0.1, 0.3, 1.5, 3 and 10 mg/kg. General findings and caveats noted by the study authors: Low levels of normalized T-cell clonal expansion were also shown by some nonresponding patients. At doses of 0.1 to 3.0 mg/kg, clonal expansion of both CD4+ and CD8+ T cells in blood was seen between baseline and week 6. Antigen specificity was not determined for the clonally expanded peripheral T cells. In the 0.1-3.0 mg/kg groups, partial responders were among the patients with the lowest normalized peripheral clonal expansion, particularly in CD8+ T cells. On average, CD8+ T cells showed more expanded clones than CD4+ T cells after ivuxolimab.

Reading the germline V gene (reference sequence) gives CDR1 LNHDA and CDR2 SQIVND. The germline V and J ends show losses of 8 bases and 6 bases respectively, and no gene match explains 8 bases of the junction. The CDR3 goes from the cysteine to the phenylalanine over 14 residues. The CDR3 DNA has 42 bases and is translated from base 1. Genomic DNA was extracted from sorted cells for sequencing of the TCRbeta CDR3 region. The immunoSEQ Assay was used for sequencing of TCRbeta CDR3 regions. As stored in TCRdb, this immuneACCESS dataset retains in-frame rearrangements with V and J assigned. A fraction of the clones does not appear; measured against another copy, unresolved V genes explain less than half of the discrepancy, and the remainder lacks a known reason. Recorded for this sample are more than 40,000 clones; 88% of them occurred a single time. The ten top clones hold around 1% of the sample. The trial excluded patients who had a history of autoimmune disease or were on systemic immunosuppression. Peripheral blood for TCR sequencing was collected from all dose cohorts at baseline, on cycle 4 day 1, and on cycle 7 day 1. The samples were drawn from a first-in-human, open-label, multicenter phase I dose-escalation trial of ivuxolimab. Adults with locally advanced or metastatic head and neck squamous cell, hepatocellular, melanoma or renal cell carcinoma were enrolled in the trial. Before TCR sequencing, CD4+ T cells and CD8+ T cells were sorted from peripheral blood as separate populations.

Remarks on this clone: The specificity of this receptor is unknown. No much larger clone exists at a distance of one base, and base qualities are not known.

The rearrangement combines TRBV19 with TRBJ2-1, with 9 bases in between that match TRBD2. The sample was CD4+ or CD8+ T cells sorted from blood, taken in a trial of the OX40 agonist ivuxolimab. The TCR originated in an adult with an advanced solid tumor such as melanoma, head and neck, liver or kidney cancer. The CDR3 protein is CASRSAGGLNEQFF. The DNA sequence is given as TGTGCCAGTCGGTCAGCGGGAGGACTCAATGAGCAGTTCTTC.